This T cell receptor beta chain is drawn from a study of cytomegalovirus exposure and HLA in healthy donors. Study-level information: Earlier results showed some 120 million unique TCR beta sequences derived from approximately 170 million T cells. The study, taken as a whole, reports: No immune exposure information besides CMV serostatus was available. A later analysis found that most CMV-associated TCR beta chains appeared HLA-restricted. Data from an earlier analysis indicated that most TCR beta V segments were productive either about 87% or about 30% of the time.

As to this clone: Its specificity is not known.

60 Vbeta and 13 Jbeta primers were used in PCR. Some clones are missing from TCRdb's copy, which holds only in-frame ones; the method was immunoSEQ multiplex PCR. The repertoire holds over 150,000 clones, with 70% to 80% as singletons. V dropped 5 bases and J dropped 3 bases, with 10 bases sitting between them. The CDR3 has 12 amino acids. From germline, CDR1 is SQVTM and CDR2 ANQGSEA. Material for sequencing was PBMCs. The chain combines TRBV29-1 with TRBJ1-1; no clear D. This clonotype originated in a middle-aged man in good health and CMV-seronegative. CDR3 DNA: TGCAGCGTTTACCTAACCTACACTGAAGCTTTCTTT. Protein sequence: CSVYLTYTEAFF.